Each of the 25 T cell receptor beta chains below was sequenced from the same sample in a study of blood T cell repertoires in COVID-19. The repertoire was sequenced with immunoSEQ multiplex PCR; TCRdb's copy has only in-frame clones and lacks some. This sample carries some 530,000 clones, approximately 91% of them seen once, and the ten largest clones take roughly 8%. What was sequenced was PBMCs or T cells enriched from blood (not recorded which). All receptors derive from a woman aged 55-75 years who had recovered from COVID-19.

CDR3 sequence reads: CASSQTRGPGNTIYF. In DNA, the CDR3 is TGTGCCAGCAGCCAGACCAGGGGGCCTGGAAACACCATATATTTT. This chain links TRBV3-1 (or the pseudogene TRBV3-2) with TRBJ1-3; 8 nucleotides match TRBD1. Germline V CDR1 and CDR2: LGHDT, YNNKEL (reference sequence). This CDR3 contains 15 residues. V lost 3 bases, J lost 2 bases, and 3 bases stayed unmatched.

The V and J genes are TRBV9 and TRBJ2-7, with D tentatively TRBD1 (6 bases). This CDR3 spans 13 amino acids. The V gene lost 0 bases and the J gene lost 3 bases, with 7 bases spanning the gap. Germline assignment: CDR1 SGDLS and CDR2 YYNGEE. CDR3 in DNA: TGTGCCAGCAGCGTAGCGGACAGCTACGAGCAGTACTTC. Translating it yields CASSVADSYEQYF.

The J gene is TRBJ2-1, the V gene TRBV7-2, with a possible D match to TRBD2 (7 bases). Per germline, CDR1 SGHTA and CDR2 FQGNSA. This CDR3 has 14 residues. Trimming removed 7 bases at V and 4 bases at J, with 14 bases between. The DNA of the CDR3 is TGTGCCAGCACCCCGGGGGGCGGGTACAATGAGCAGTTCTTC. Translation: CASTPGGGYNEQFF.

The J gene is TRBJ1-2, the V gene TRBV10-3, with 8 bases matching TRBD1. The germline CDR1 and CDR2 sequences are ENHRY and SYGVKD. The CDR3 totals 13 residues. V gave up 6 bases and J gave up 6 bases; unmatched junction bases: 6. CDR3 residues: CAISPQGADGYTF. The DNA of the CDR3 is TGTGCCATCAGCCCTCAGGGGGCGGATGGCTACACCTTC.

The CDR3 DNA sequence: TGTGCCAGCAGGGGGGCGGAACCCACCTACGAGCAGTACGTC. It codes for CASRGAEPTYEQYV. The rearrangement uses TRBV6-5 and TRBJ2-7; the D gene is possibly TRBD1 (6 bases). The CDR3 is 14 residues long. Germline CDR1 and CDR2: MNHEY and SVGAGI. The V end was cut by 6 bases, the J end by 2 bases, with 14 bases between.

The chain employs TRBV2 and TRBJ1-6, with TRBD1 matching 9 bases. Trimming at V came to 7 bases and at J to 6 bases, leaving 4 bases not matched to a gene. Germline values: CDR1 SNHLY, CDR2 FYNNEI. The CDR3 has 14 amino acids. CDR3 bases: TGTGCCAGCAACAGGGGGCTGGTTAATTCACCCCTCCACTTT. This encodes CASNRGLVNSPLHF.

This clone was detected a few times. The chain has TRBV5-1 and TRBJ2-2; D is undetermined. The CDR3 is made up of 17 amino acids. Germline V gene data show CDR1 as SGHRS and CDR2 as YFSETQ. The V gene lost 2 bases and the J gene lost 2 bases, with 16 bases spanning the gap. CDR3 loop: CASSLSGGDFNTGELFF. In DNA, the CDR3 is TGCGCCAGCAGCTTAAGTGGCGGAGATTTTAACACCGGGGAGCTGTTTTTT.

The rearrangement uses TRBV6-2 or TRBV6-3 and TRBJ2-7; 8 bases fit TRBD1. The V gene's germline CDR1 is MNHEY and CDR2 SVGEGT. J gave up 4 bases and V 2 bases, and 7 bases lay outside the gene matches. This CDR3 is 15 amino acids long. The CDR3 is CASSYGPGGSYEQYV. For the CDR3, the DNA is TGTGCCAGCAGTTACGGGCCAGGGGGCTCTTACGAGCAGTACGTC.

The rearrangement links TRBV4-1 to TRBJ2-3, with TRBD1 as a possible D gene (5 bases). Trimming pared 3 bases from V and 5 bases from J, leaving 9 bases between. Germline CDR1 MGHRA, CDR2 YSYEKL. The CDR3 sequence is 13 residues long. Written as DNA, the CDR3 is TGCGCCAGCAGCCAGTCACAGGTAGATACGCAGTATTTT. It codes for CASSQSQVDTQYF.

The gene calls are TRBV6-2 or TRBV6-3 and TRBJ1-4, with D perhaps TRBD1 (5 bases). The CDR3 runs to 14 residues. Germline CDR1 reads MNHEY; CDR2 reads SVGEGT. Trimming took 5 bases from V and 7 from J, leaving 14 bases between them. The CDR3, as DNA: TGTGCCAGCAGTCCGACAGTTTACGCTGAAAAACTGTTTTTT. This sequence encodes CASSPTVYAEKLFF.

V is TRBV18 and J is TRBJ2-1, with 9 bases fitting TRBD1. CDR3 length: 15 amino acids. With V trimmed by 5 bases and J by 7 bases, 9 bases remained unmatched. Germline CDR1 KGHSH, CDR2 LQKENI. CDR3 sequence reads: CASSMQETGGNEQFF. In DNA, the CDR3 is TGTGCCAGCTCAATGCAGGAGACAGGGGGAAATGAGCAGTTCTTC.

This chain joins TRBV2 and TRBJ1-6; the D gene is possibly TRBD1 (6 bases). The length of the CDR3 is 14 residues. V lost 7 bases and J lost 7, with 14 bases in between. The germline CDR1 and CDR2 sequences are SNHLY and FYNNEI. CDR3 region: CASIRDRYNSPLHF. The CDR3 coding sequence is TGTGCCAGCATTCGAGACAGGTACAATTCACCCCTCCACTTT.

The CDR3 DNA follows: TGTGCCAGCAGTTTAGGGGCAGGTTTTATAACCTACGAGCAGTACTTC. Protein sequence: CASSLGAGFITYEQYF. The chain recombines TRBV27 with TRBJ2-7, with a tentative D call TRBD1 (5 bases). Germline V gene data show CDR1 as MNHEY and CDR2 as SMNVEV (reference sequence). V was shortened by 2 bases and J by 2 bases, with 16 bases between the two germline ends. The CDR3 contains 16 residues.

The rearrangement uses TRBV11-3 and TRBJ2-7; 8 bases match TRBD2. The CDR3 contains 18 residues. Germline assignment: CDR1 SGHNT and CDR2 YENEEA. With 1 base clipped from V and 5 bases from J, the junction kept 16 bases outside the gene matches. The CDR3 loop is CASSLVPPRTSFPDEQYF. CDR3 nucleotide sequence: TGTGCCAGCAGCTTAGTCCCCCCCCGGACTAGCTTTCCGGACGAGCAGTACTTC. Full variable domain (missing parts from reference TRBV11-3 and TRBJ2-7): EAGVVQSPRYKIIEKKQPVAFWCNPISGHNTLYWYLQNLGQGPELLIRYENEEAVDDSQLPKDRFSAERLKGVDSTLKIQPAELGDSAVYLCASSLVPPRTSFPDEQYFGPGTRLTVT.

The rearrangement joins TRBV27 to TRBJ1-4, with D possibly being TRBD1 (6 bases). The V gene lost 3 bases and the J gene lost 0 bases, with 11 bases spanning the gap. The germline V gene encodes CDR1 MNHEY and CDR2 SMNVEV (reference sequence). The CDR3 runs 16 residues. CDR3 nucleotide sequence: TGTGCCAGCAGTTTCAGGGGATATTCAACTAATGAAAAACTGTTTTTT. This encodes CASSFRGYSTNEKLFF.

CDR3 amino acids: CASSGTGQSGANVLTF. CDR3 coding DNA: TGTGCCAGCAGTGGGACAGGGCAATCTGGGGCCAACGTCCTGACTTTC. V gene TRBV6-1 combines with J gene TRBJ2-6; 8 bases line up with TRBD1. Losses at the gene ends were 4 bases for V and 1 base for J; bases not matched to a gene: 3. From germline, CDR1 is MNHNS and CDR2 SASEGT. The CDR3 runs to 16 residues.

The chain uses TRBV5-4 and TRBJ2-2; perhaps TRBD2 as D (6 bases). CDR1 and CDR2 from the germline V gene are SGHNT and YYREEE (reference sequence). The V end was cut by 2 bases, the J end by 5 bases, with 16 bases between. The CDR3 loop spans 16 amino acids. The CDR3 DNA follows: TGTGCCAGCAGCTTCGGGACTCTCAAGGGGACCGGGGAGCTGTTTTTT. Protein: CASSFGTLKGTGELFF.

This rearrangement joins TRBV5-1 to TRBJ2-6, with D possibly being TRBD1 (6 bases). Trimming removed 4 bases at V and 0 bases at J, with 14 bases between. The CDR3 is made up of 17 amino acids. CDR1 and CDR2 (germline): SGHRS, YFSETQ. For the CDR3, the DNA is TGCGCCAGCAGCACCCAGGGGCTACTCTCTGGGGCCAACGTCCTGACTTTC. Amino acid sequence: CASSTQGLLSGANVLTF.

This rearrangement joins TRBV30 to TRBJ2-1; unclear D gene. Trimming took 3 bases from V and 7 from J, leaving 7 bases between them. Per germline, CDR1 GTSNPN and CDR2 SVGIG (reference sequence). The CDR3 has 11 amino acids. The CDR3 here is CAWSSVNEQFF. The CDR3 DNA follows: TGTGCCTGGAGCTCAGTGAATGAGCAGTTCTTC.

V is TRBV27 and J is TRBJ1-1, with D possibly matching TRBD1 (6 bases). The CDR3 runs to 13 residues. Trimming pared 8 bases from V and 2 bases from J, leaving 12 bases between. Germline CDR1 reads MNHEY; CDR2 reads SMNVEV (reference sequence). CDR3 sequence: CASGTGPNTEAFF. The CDR3 DNA sequence: TGTGCCAGCGGTACAGGGCCTAACACTGAAGCTTTCTTT.

The V gene is TRBV7-2, the J gene TRBJ1-2, with D hard to call. Between the trimmed V and J ends, which lost 8 bases and 5 bases, there was a span of 18 bases. The CDR3 covers 14 residues. Germline lookup yields CDR1 SGHTA and CDR2 FQGNSA. The CDR3 DNA reads TGTGCCAGCGGCCTTGGGCCCACACAGTATGGCTACACCTTC. This gives the protein CASGLGPTQYGYTF.

The chain has TRBV5-1 and TRBJ1-6; 10 bases map to TRBD1. The J segment lost 6 bases and the V segment lost 1 base, leaving 4 bases of the junction unmatched. The CDR3 extends over 16 amino acids. CDR1 and CDR2 (germline): SGHRS, YFSETQ. CDR3: CASSLSTGGVNSPLHF. In DNA form, the CDR3 reads TGCGCCAGCAGCTTGTCGACAGGGGGCGTTAATTCACCCCTCCACTTT. Together with reference TRBV5-1 and TRBJ1-6, the CDR3 gives the full variable domain: KAGVTQTPRYLIKTRGQQVTLSCSPISGHRSVSWYQQTPGQGLQFLFEYFSETQRNKGNFPGRFSGRQFSNSRSEMNVSTLELGDSALYLCASSLSTGGVNSPLHFGNGTRLTVT.

V and J are TRBV27 and TRBJ2-5; tentatively, D is TRBD1 (6 bases). The CDR3 loop spans 14 amino acids. In germline, CDR1 is MNHEY, CDR2 SMNVEV (reference sequence). The V and J ends lost 5 bases and 2 bases respectively, with 12 bases between them. The CDR3 DNA reads TGTGCCAGCAGTCGCCCGGGACATCAAGAGACCCAGTACTTC. As protein: CASSRPGHQETQYF.

This clone was recorded once. The same CDR3 arises from other DNA sequences in this sample as well. The chain carries TRBV19 and TRBJ2-3, with 10 bases identical to TRBD2. Germline CDR1 and CDR2: LNHDA and SQIVND (reference sequence). V gave up 3 bases and J gave up 4 bases; unmatched junction bases: 4. This CDR3 spans 15 amino acids. The CDR3 DNA sequence: TGTGCCAGTAGTATTGGGCTAGCGGGGGCAGATACGCAGTATTTT. This encodes CASSIGLAGADTQYF.

The chain is built from TRBV6-6 and TRBJ1-3; D uncertain. Germline CDR1 and CDR2: MNHNY and SVGAGI (reference sequence). The CDR3 is made up of 15 amino acids. The ends were cut back, 0 bases at V and 0 bases at J, with 6 bases in the middle. The CDR3 spells CASSYSSGSGNTIYF. As DNA, the CDR3 is TGTGCCAGCAGTTACTCGAGTGGCTCTGGAAACACCATATATTTT.